Below, 21 T cell receptor beta chains from the same sample are listed, as sequenced in a study of human T cells and chemical hapten exposure. Specified time point: pre-sensitization, week 0. Stated treatment: therapeutic diphenylcyclopropenone sensitization with weekly scalp DPC. TCRdb re-derived calls from the RACE reads in MiXCR, one entry per CDR3 protein. The sample yields around 95,000 distinct CDR3 sequences, under 14% seen once. Specimen: whole blood, collected in connection with sensitization to the hapten diphenylcyclopropenone (DPC). These receptors came from a woman aged 55-69 years with alopecia areata. Some clones in this sample may be carry-over from other donors' samples.

V usage is TRBV10-2 and J usage is TRBJ2-1, with D perhaps given as TRBD1 or TRBD2 (5 bases each). V dropped 4 bases and J dropped 0 bases, with 13 bases sitting between them. Germline V gives CDR1 WSHSY, CDR2 SAAADI. CDR3 length: 16 amino acids. The CDR3 reads CASSGLRDRSYNEQFF. In DNA, the CDR3 is TGCGCCAGCAGTGGCCTCCGGGACCGCTCCTACAATGAGCAGTTCTTC.

With regard to this clonotype: This may be a read error, as it is one base from a much larger clone. The V and J genes are TRBV6-2 or TRBV6-3 and TRBJ2-5; D is tentatively TRBD1 or TRBD2 (6 bases each). Germline CDR1 MNHEY, CDR2 SVGEGT. Trimming pared 10 bases from V and 3 bases from J, leaving 18 bases between. This CDR3 has 14 residues. DNA of the CDR3: TGTGCCACCCGGACACGGGGGCCTAAAGAGACCCAGTACTTC. Translated: CATRTRGPKETQYF.

For the CDR3, the DNA is TGTGCCACGGGGACGGACCAAGAGACCCAGTACTTC. Translated, it gives CATGTDQETQYF. The V and J genes are TRBV10-3 and TRBJ2-5, with D perhaps TRBD1 or TRBD2 (5 bases each). V gave up 10 bases and J gave up 0 bases, with 9 bases separating them. The CDR3 is 12 amino acids. The germline CDR1 and CDR2 sequences are ENHRY and SYGVKD.

Turning to this clonotype: With a much larger clone just one base away, this may be a read error. The rearrangement uses TRBV25-1 and TRBJ1-4, with 9 bases identical to TRBD1. V lost 8 bases to trimming and J lost 6 bases; unmatched junction nucleotides: 7. Germline V lookup: CDR1 MGHDK, CDR2 SYGVNS. This CDR3 is built from 14 residues. The CDR3 coding sequence is TGTGCCAGCGGAACGGGGACAGGGTATGAAAAACTGTTTTTT. As protein: CASGTGTGYEKLFF.

A note on this clonotype: A read error may be the cause here, since a much bigger clone is one base away. V is TRBV18 and J is TRBJ2-7; D remains unclear. With 5 bases removed from V and 3 bases from J, the gap between germline ends came to 14 bases. The germline CDR1 and CDR2 sequences are KGHSH and LQKENI. CDR3 size: 14 residues. The CDR3 reads CASSSGSAGYEQYF. CDR3 sequence (DNA): TGTGCCAGCTCATCCGGGTCAGCCGGCTACGAGCAGTACTTC. The variable domain in full, with the rest retrieved from reference TRBV18 and TRBJ2-7, is NAGVMQNPRHLVRRRGQEARLRCSPMKGHSHVYWYRQLPEEGLKFMVYLQKENIIDESGMPKERFSAEFPKEGPSILRIQQVVRGDSAAYFCASSSGSAGYEQYFGPGTRLTVT.

This clonotype has at least ten counts. The chain uses TRBV6-5 and TRBJ2-3; the match to TRBD2 covers 12 bases. The J segment lost 2 bases and the V segment lost 0 bases, leaving 3 bases of the junction unmatched. Germline lookup yields CDR1 MNHEY and CDR2 SVGAGI. The CDR3 spans 17 residues. The CDR3 DNA reads TGTGCCAGCAGTTACTCGCTAGCGGGGGGGTTCACAGATACGCAGTATTTT. Translation: CASSYSLAGGFTDTQYF.

This clonotype was picked up many times. The chain combines TRBV25-1 with TRBJ1-2; 7 bases are shared with TRBD1. The germline CDR1 and CDR2 sequences are MGHDK and SYGVNS. V lost 6 bases, J lost 8 bases, and 9 bases stayed unmatched. This CDR3 has 13 amino acids. CDR3 sequence (DNA): TGTGCCAGCAGCGCGACAGGGTCGGAAGGCTACACCTTC. Translation gives CASSATGSEGYTF.

Ten or more counts support this clonotype. The chain employs TRBV5-4 and TRBJ2-2, with D hard to call. Germline V gene data show CDR1 as SGHNT and CDR2 as YYREEE (reference sequence). CDR3 length: 14 residues. Trimming cost V 2 bases and J 2 bases, with 7 bases left between them. The CDR3 bases are TGTGCCAGCAGCTTTCGTCAAAACACCGGGGAGCTGTTTTTT. Translation gives CASSFRQNTGELFF.

This clonotype appeared many times. The chain has TRBV4-2 and TRBJ2-3; no firm D call. The germline V gene encodes CDR1 LGHNA and CDR2 YNFKEQ. The V gene lost 0 bases and the J gene lost 4 bases, with 8 bases spanning the gap. CDR3 size: 14 residues. CDR3 DNA sequence: TGTGCCAGCAGCCAAGAACCTCTCGCAGATACGCAGTATTTT. This sequence encodes CASSQEPLADTQYF.

This sequence joins TRBV11-3 and TRBJ2-3; 7 nucleotides align to TRBD2. With 1 base clipped from V and 6 bases from J, the junction kept 10 bases outside the gene matches. The CDR3 is 16 amino acids. CDR1 and CDR2 (germline): SGHNT, YENEEA. The CDR3 sequence: CASSLGFRGESDTQYF. CDR3 DNA: TGTGCCAGCAGCTTAGGTTTTCGGGGGGAATCGGATACGCAGTATTTT.

There are many counts of this clonotype. The chain links TRBV19 to TRBJ2-7; D call uncertain. This CDR3 is built from 12 residues. Germline-derived CDR1 and CDR2 are LNHDA and SQIVND (reference sequence). The V end was cut by 4 bases, the J end by 3 bases, with 7 bases between. CDR3 DNA sequence: TGTGCCAGTAGTAGGCAGAACTACGAGCAGTACTTC. Translating it yields CASSRQNYEQYF.

This clonotype was found many times. This chain connects TRBV7-3 to TRBJ2-1; 12 nucleotides align to TRBD2. From germline, CDR1 is SGHTA and CDR2 FQGTGA. This CDR3 is built from 15 residues. Trimming took 5 bases from V and 8 from J; bases not matched to a gene: 7. CDR3 amino acids: CASSRGTSGWDEQFF. The CDR3 DNA follows: TGTGCCAGCAGCCGCGGGACTAGCGGGTGGGATGAGCAGTTCTTC. The full variable domain, with the rest looked up from reference TRBV7-3 and TRBJ2-1, is GAGVSQTPSNKVTEKGKYVELRCDPISGHTALYWYRQSLGQGPEFLIYFQGTGAADDSGLPNDRFFAVRPEGSVSTLKIQRTERGDSAVYLCASSRGTSGWDEQFFGPGTRLTVL.

The table lists this clonotype with many counts. The chain has TRBV5-1 and TRBJ1-2; 7 bases line up with TRBD1. The junction had 2 bases not matched to a gene; V was cut back by 0 bases and J by 0 bases. Germline CDR1 and CDR2: SGHRS and YFSETQ. CDR3 length: 15 residues. For the CDR3, the DNA is TGCGCCAGCAGCTTGGACCAGGGGGCTAACTATGGCTACACCTTC. This gives the protein CASSLDQGANYGYTF.

This clonotype was seen a handful of times. This chain joins TRBV12-3 or TRBV12-4 and TRBJ1-1, with 9 bases fitting TRBD1. This CDR3 is built from 21 residues. J was trimmed by 0 bases and V by 6 bases; bases with no gene match: 23. CDR3 nucleotides: TGTGCCAGCAGGAATATTCGGGACAGGGTATCATGGGCTTTCATGAACACTGAAGCTTTCTTT. It is translated as CASRNIRDRVSWAFMNTEAFF.

This clonotype was detected ten times or more. The genes are TRBV14 and TRBJ1-6; no clear D. Germline assignment: CDR1 SGHDN and CDR2 FVKESK. The CDR3 has 17 amino acids. Trimming left V 1 base short and J 3 bases short, with 13 bases between. CDR3 loop: CASSQARYSFYNSPLHF. CDR3 DNA sequence: TGTGCCAGCAGCCAAGCTCGGTACAGCTTCTATAATTCACCCCTCCACTTT.

This clonotype has a count of ten or more. This chain connects TRBV6-1 to TRBJ2-2; 9 nucleotides align to TRBD2. Germline CDR1 MNHNS, CDR2 SASEGT. This CDR3 is 15 amino acids long. The CDR3 spells CARAAGGADTGELFF. The CDR3 DNA reads as TGTGCACGGGCGGCGGGGGGGGCCGACACCGGGGAGCTGTTTTTT.

The table lists this clonotype with many counts. The chain joins TRBV4-2 to TRBJ2-2; D gene unclear. The V and J ends lost 0 bases and 6 bases respectively, with 8 bases between them. The germline V gene has CDR1 LGHNA and CDR2 YNFKEQ. This CDR3 contains 14 residues. CDR3 DNA sequence: TGTGCCAGCAGCCAAGATCCAGAAGCCGGGGAGCTGTTTTTT. It yields the protein CASSQDPEAGELFF.

This clonotype was recorded many times. The chain carries TRBV5-6 and TRBJ1-2; the D gene is possibly TRBD1 (5 bases). In germline, CDR1 is SGHDT, CDR2 YYEEEE. V was trimmed by 4 bases and J by 3 bases, leaving 13 bases between them. There are 14 residues in the CDR3. This CDR3 is CASSILQGYYGYTF. CDR3 DNA: TGTGCCAGCAGCATCCTCCAGGGATACTATGGCTACACCTTC. The full variable domain, completed using reference TRBV5-6 and TRBJ1-2, is DAGVTQSPTHLIKTRGQQVTLRCSPKSGHDTVSWYQQALGQGPQFIFQYYEEEERQRGNFPDRFSGHQFPNYSSELNVNALLLGDSALYLCASSILQGYYGYTFGSGTRLTVV.

The V call is TRBV18, the J call TRBJ1-1; no firm D call. Trimming shortened V by 4 bases and J by 1 base, and 10 bases separated the two germline ends. The length of the CDR3 is 14 residues. Germline CDR1 is KGHSH and CDR2 is LQKENI. CDR3 in DNA: TGTGCCAGCTCACGTGGTAGGGAGAACACTGAAGCTTTCTTT. It encodes CASSRGRENTEAFF.

At least ten counts were recorded for this clonotype. This chain connects TRBV7-8 to TRBJ2-1; the match to TRBD2 covers 15 bases. The germline gives CDR1 SGHVS, CDR2 FQNEAQ. The trim removed 5 bases at V and 0 bases at J, leaving 14 bases unmatched. The CDR3 has 21 amino acids. The chain's CDR3 is CASSHPGLAGGPLSSYNEQFF. CDR3 nucleotide sequence: TGTGCCAGCAGCCACCCAGGACTAGCGGGGGGGCCATTAAGCTCCTACAATGAGCAGTTCTTC.

This clonotype was seen many times. V usage is TRBV10-3 and J usage is TRBJ1-6; D call uncertain. The CDR3 sequence is 18 residues long. Trimming stripped 6 bases from V and 11 bases from J, with 29 bases between. CDR1 is ENHRY and CDR2 is SYGVKD in the germline V gene. The CDR3 DNA follows: TGTGCCATCAGCAGCGGCTCCCTAAGACGGACGATCGGCGCACCCCTCCACTTT. Protein: CAISSGSLRRTIGAPLHF.